This T cell receptor beta chain was recovered during a study of identical twins. The V gene's germline CDR1 is DFQATT and CDR2 SNEGSKA (reference sequence). Trimming took 0 bases from V and 4 from J, leaving 15 bases between them. CDR3 length equals 16 residues. TCRdb re-called the 5' RACE reads through MiXCR, storing one row per CDR3 protein. The sample yields about 470,000 distinct CDR3 sequences, 20% to 25% seen once. This sample also belongs to another study, concerning T cells expressing NK-cell markers. That publication notes: Eight donors were sequenced, of whom seven were HCMV-seropositive, while the remaining one was HCMV-seronegative.

Material: CD4+ T cells sorted from blood. The chain has TRBV20-1 and TRBJ1-4; D gene unclear. The TCR sequence derives from a woman aged 18-29 years in good health. DNA of the CDR3: TGCAGTGCTAGAGATCGCCCGTTTCCGCGTAATGAAAAACTGTTTTTT. Encoded protein: CSARDRPFPRNEKLFF.